This T cell receptor (beta chain) was identified during a study of T cells in Graves' hyperthyroidism and ophthalmopathy (dated by TCRdb to the late 2010s). Study-wide context: Peripheral blood was sampled at the time of initial diagnosis, prior to any treatment. To identify TCR V-J signatures that set the groups apart, the researchers used a discovery cohort of roughly 100 patients, made up of 43 with Graves' ophthalmopathy and some 60 with stable Graves' hyperthyroidism. Whether ophthalmopathy could be predicted prospectively was tested in an independent validation cohort made up of approximately 19 hyperthyroidism patients plus 17 patients who later progressed to ophthalmopathy. For training and testing, the 100 or so patients in the discovery cohort were randomly divided in a 7:3 ratio. In addition, the study compared T-cell repertoires in thyroid tissue and in blood from five to seven Graves' hyperthyroidism patients. After sampling, hyperthyroidism patients received methimazole starting at 30 mg daily, and ophthalmopathy patients received high-dose intravenous methylprednisolone. TCR Vbeta CDR3 sequencing of 140 or so peripheral blood samples (over 40 ophthalmopathy, over 70 hyperthyroidism and approximately 17 progressor patients) is reported in the paper.

What the research found in general, with its limitations: Most expanded thyroid clonotypes (frequency above 0.001) were also found in blood, which suggests that blood repertoires may mirror thyroid immune responses. Sample size was not statistically predetermined, and investigators were not blinded to group allocation. Ophthalmopathy was separated from stable hyperthyroidism by a 13 V-J signature model, with approximately 86% sensitivity and 81% to 82% specificity obtained in cross-validation and 80%/75% obtained in testing. In validation, the model predicted progression to ophthalmopathy with around 71% sensitivity and approximately 78% specificity, a median of about 6 months before onset.

Stable Graves' hyperthyroidism was defined as no progression to ophthalmopathy during 18 months of follow-up. The hyperthyroidism patients were between 18 and 65 years old and newly diagnosed, with a disease duration of less than 2 months. Any patient with an uncontrolled infection, another autoimmune disease, pregnancy or lactation was excluded. Diagnoses were based on clinical symptoms, serum thyroxine and TRAb, thyroid ultrasound and orbital computed tomography. PBMCs were isolated from 10 ml of fresh peripheral blood by Ficoll-Paque density gradient centrifugation. Total RNA was extracted using Trizol reagent, and RNA quality was assessed on an Agilent 2100 Bioanalyzer. This clonotype was counted ten times or more. Its antigen is not yet known. Per-base quality was not reported, and no clone a single base away is much larger than it. TCR beta CDR3 regions were amplified from RNA transcripts. The TCR CDR3 was subjected to a first round of RT-PCR using the HTBI primer set and the Qiagen OneStep RT-PCR kit. The libraries were constructed in a second round of multiplex PCR and then size-selected and purified. Paired-end sequencing of the libraries was performed with 100 bp reads on an Illumina HiSeq2000. As for the authors' bioinformatics: SOAPnuke was used to process the raw data, throwing out any read that contained adapters or uncalled bases, had a mean Phred below 15, or lacked an exact constant-primer or identifier match. COPE v1.2.5 was used to merge the high-quality paired reads, and each unique nucleotide sequence was defined as a clonotype. Clonotypes were aligned to IMGT TRBV, TRBD and TRBJ reference segments using MiTCR v1.1. The analysis included only V-J combinations with a frequency above 0.0001, which together covered roughly 99% of the repertoires. A TCS score was defined as the ratio of F50 (clonal expansion) to E x V (chaos), with BLOSUM62-based TCRdist applied between CDR3 peptides within each V-J. Welch's t-statistics and random forest reduced roughly 540 V-J features to about 13, which were used in a naive Bayes classifier (R e1071). The public sequencing data were trimmed at Q25 with fastp and processed into clonotypes with MiXCR by TCRdb, which kept only in-frame beta chains. Each CDR3 protein appears once, grouped with its most common genes and DNA. For this entry, the V and J calls and clone size follow TCRdb and not the study's own pipeline. The sample data list approximately 420,000 distinct CDR3 sequences, and roughly an eighth of these were observed just once. The ten top clones hold 5% to 6% of the sample.

The receptor was isolated from a woman aged 18-29 years with Graves' hyperthyroidism. Sequenced sample: blood.

In nucleotides, the sequence is TGTGCCAGCAGTTCCTCGACAGGGTGGAATCAGCCCCAGCATTTT. Its coded protein is CASSSSTGWNQPQHF. The chain is encoded by TRBV6-2 or TRBV6-3 joined to TRBJ1-5, and TRBD1 aligns with 7 junction nucleotides. The CDR3 starts with the cysteine, ends with the phenylalanine, and has 15 residues. Only the CDR3 region is kept as DNA, spanning 45 bases read in frame from base 1. Looking up the germline V gene yields CDR1 MNHEY and CDR2 SVGEGT. Clipping removes 4 bases from V and 4 bases from J, with 7 as the unmatched junction base count.